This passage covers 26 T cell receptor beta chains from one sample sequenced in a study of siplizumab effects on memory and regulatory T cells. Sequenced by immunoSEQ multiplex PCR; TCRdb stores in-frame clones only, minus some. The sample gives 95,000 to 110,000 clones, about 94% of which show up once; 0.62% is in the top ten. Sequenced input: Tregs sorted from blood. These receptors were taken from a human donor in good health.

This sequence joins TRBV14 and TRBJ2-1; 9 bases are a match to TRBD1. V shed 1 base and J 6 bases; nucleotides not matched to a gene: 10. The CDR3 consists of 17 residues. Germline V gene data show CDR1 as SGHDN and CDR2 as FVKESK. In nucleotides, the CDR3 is TGTGCCAGCAGCCAAGGCAGCATTAGGACAGGGGTCAATGAGCAGTTCTTC. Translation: CASSQGSIRTGVNEQFF.

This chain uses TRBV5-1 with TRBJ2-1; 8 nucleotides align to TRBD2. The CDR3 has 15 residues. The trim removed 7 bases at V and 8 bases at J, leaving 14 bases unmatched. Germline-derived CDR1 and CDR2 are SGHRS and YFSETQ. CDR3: CASGSGGSRLDEQFF. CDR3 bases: TGCGCCAGCGGCTCGGGGGGGTCCAGGTTGGATGAGCAGTTCTTC. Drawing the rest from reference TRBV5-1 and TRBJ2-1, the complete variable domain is KAGVTQTPRYLIKTRGQQVTLSCSPISGHRSVSWYQQTPGQGLQFLFEYFSETQRNKGNFPGRFSGRQFSNSRSEMNVSTLELGDSALYLCASGSGGSRLDEQFFGPGTRLTVL.

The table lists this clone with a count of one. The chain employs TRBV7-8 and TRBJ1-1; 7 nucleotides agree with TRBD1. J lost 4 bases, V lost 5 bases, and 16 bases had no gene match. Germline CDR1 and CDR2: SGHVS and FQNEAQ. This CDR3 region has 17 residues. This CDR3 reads CASSARTGSRATTEAFF. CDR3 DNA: TGTGCCAGCAGCGCGCGGACAGGCTCAAGGGCAACCACTGAAGCTTTCTTT.

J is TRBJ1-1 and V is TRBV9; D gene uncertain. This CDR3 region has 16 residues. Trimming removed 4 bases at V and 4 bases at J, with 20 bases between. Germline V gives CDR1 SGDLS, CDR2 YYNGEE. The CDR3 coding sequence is TGTGCCAGCAGCCCTCGGACCGGGTACGAGGGCACTGAAGCTTTCTTT. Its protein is CASSPRTGYEGTEAFF.

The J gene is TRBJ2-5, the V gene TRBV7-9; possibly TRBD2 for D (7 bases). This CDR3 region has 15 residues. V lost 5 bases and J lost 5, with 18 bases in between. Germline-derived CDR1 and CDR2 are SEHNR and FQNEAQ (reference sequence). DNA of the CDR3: TGTGCCAGCAGCCCCCCTGGCGGGGGCCGGGAGACCCAGTACTTC. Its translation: CASSPPGGGRETQYF.

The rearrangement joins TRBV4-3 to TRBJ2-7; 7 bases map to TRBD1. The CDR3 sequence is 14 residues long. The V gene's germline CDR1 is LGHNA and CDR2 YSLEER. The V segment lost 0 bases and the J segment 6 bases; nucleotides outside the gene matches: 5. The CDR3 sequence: CASSQDIGGGEQYF. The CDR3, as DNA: TGCGCCAGCAGCCAAGATATAGGGGGCGGCGAGCAGTACTTC.

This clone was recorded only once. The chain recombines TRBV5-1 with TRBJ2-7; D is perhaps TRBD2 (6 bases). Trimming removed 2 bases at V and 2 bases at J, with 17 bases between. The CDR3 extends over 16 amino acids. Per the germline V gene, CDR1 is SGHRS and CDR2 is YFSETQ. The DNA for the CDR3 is TGCGCCAGCAGCTTTAAACATCGGGGGTTACCCTACGAGCAGTACTTC. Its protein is CASSFKHRGLPYEQYF.

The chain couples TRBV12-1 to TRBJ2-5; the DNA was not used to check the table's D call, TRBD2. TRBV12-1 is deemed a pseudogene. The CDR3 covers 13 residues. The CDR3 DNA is TGTGCCAGCAGCTACCGGGAGGAAGAGACCCAGTACTTC. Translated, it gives CASSYREEETQYF.

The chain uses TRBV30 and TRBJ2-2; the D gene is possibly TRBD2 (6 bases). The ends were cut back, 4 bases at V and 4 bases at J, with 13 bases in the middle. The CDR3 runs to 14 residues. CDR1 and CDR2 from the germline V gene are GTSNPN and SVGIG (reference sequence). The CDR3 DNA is TGTGCCTGGAAACTATCCGGGGGCACCGGGGAGCTGTTTTTT. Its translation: CAWKLSGGTGELFF.

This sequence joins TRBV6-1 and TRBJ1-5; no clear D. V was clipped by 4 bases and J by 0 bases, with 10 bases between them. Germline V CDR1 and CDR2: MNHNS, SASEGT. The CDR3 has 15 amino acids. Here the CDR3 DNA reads TGTGCCAGCAGTGGCATAACGAATAGCAATCAGCCCCAGCATTTT. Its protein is CASSGITNSNQPQHF.

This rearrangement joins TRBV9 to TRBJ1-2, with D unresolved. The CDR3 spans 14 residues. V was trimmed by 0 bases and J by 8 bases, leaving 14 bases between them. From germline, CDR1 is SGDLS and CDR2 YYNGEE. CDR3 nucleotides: TGTGCCAGCAGCGTAGCTCCCGTATCGGGAGGCTACACCTTC. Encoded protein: CASSVAPVSGGYTF.

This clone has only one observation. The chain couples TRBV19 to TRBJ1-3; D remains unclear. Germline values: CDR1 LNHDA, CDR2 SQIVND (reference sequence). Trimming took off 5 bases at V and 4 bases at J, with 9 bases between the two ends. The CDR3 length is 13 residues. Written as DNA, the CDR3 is TGTGCCAGTAGTCGGACGCGAGGAAACACCATATATTTT. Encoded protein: CASSRTRGNTIYF.

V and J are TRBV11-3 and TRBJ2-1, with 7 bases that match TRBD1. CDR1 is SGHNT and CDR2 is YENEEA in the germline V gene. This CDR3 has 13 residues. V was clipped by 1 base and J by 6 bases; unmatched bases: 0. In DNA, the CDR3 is TGTGCCAGCAGCTTAGCAGGGGGCAATGAGCAGTTCTTC. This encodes CASSLAGGNEQFF.

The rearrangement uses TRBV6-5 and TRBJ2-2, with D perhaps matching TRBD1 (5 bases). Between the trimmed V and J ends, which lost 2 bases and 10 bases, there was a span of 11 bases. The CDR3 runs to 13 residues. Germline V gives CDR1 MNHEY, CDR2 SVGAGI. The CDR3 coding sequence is TGTGCCAGCAGTTACGGGTCGACAGCGGAGCTGTTTTTT. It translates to CASSYGSTAELFF.

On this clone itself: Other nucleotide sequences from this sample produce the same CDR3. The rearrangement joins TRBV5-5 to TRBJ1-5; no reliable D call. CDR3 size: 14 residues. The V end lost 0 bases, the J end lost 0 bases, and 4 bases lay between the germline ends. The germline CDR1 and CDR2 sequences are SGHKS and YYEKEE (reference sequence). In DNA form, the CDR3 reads TGTGCCAGCAGCTTGGAGCATAGCAATCAGCCCCAGCATTTT. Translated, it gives CASSLEHSNQPQHF.

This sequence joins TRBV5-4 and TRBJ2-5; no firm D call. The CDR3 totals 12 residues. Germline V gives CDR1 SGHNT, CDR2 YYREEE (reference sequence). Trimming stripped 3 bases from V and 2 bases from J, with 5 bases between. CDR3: CASSSPQETQYF. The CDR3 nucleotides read TGTGCCAGCAGCTCTCCACAAGAGACCCAGTACTTC.

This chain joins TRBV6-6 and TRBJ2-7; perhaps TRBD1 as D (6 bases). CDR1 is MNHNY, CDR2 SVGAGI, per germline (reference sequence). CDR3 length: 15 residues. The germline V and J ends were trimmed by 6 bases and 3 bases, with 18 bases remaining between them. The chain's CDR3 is CASSHRQEPYYEQYF. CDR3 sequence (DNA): TGTGCCAGCAGCCATAGACAGGAGCCTTACTACGAGCAGTACTTC.

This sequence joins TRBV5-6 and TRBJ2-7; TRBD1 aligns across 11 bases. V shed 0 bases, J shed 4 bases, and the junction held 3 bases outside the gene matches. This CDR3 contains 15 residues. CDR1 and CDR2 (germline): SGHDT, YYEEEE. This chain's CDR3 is CASSLVGTGGYEQYF. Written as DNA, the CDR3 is TGTGCCAGCAGCTTGGTCGGGACAGGGGGTTACGAGCAGTACTTC.

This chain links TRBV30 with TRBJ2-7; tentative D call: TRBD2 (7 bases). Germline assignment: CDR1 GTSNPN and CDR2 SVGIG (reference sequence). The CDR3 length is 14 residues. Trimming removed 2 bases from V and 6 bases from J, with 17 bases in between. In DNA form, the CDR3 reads TGTGCCTGGAGTTTGGGGGGGGGCCCCCGCGAGCAGTACTTC. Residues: CAWSLGGGPREQYF. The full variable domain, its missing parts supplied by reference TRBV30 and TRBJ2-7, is SQTIHQWPATLVQPVGSPLSLECTVEGTSNPNLYWYRQAAGRGLQLLFYSVGIGQISSEVPQNLSASRPQDRQFILSSKKLLLSDSGFYLCAWSLGGGPREQYFGPGTRLTVT.

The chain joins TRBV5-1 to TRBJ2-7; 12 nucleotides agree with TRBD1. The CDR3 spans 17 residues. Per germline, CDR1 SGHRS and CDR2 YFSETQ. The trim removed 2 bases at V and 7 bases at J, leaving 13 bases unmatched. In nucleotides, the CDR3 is TGCGCCAGCAGCTTATACCCCCCGGGACAGGGGGCGGGGGAGCAGTACTTC. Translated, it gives CASSLYPPGQGAGEQYF.

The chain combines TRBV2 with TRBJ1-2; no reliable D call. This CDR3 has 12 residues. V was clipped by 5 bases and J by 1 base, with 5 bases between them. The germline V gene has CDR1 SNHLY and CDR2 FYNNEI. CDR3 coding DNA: TGTGCCAGCAGTCGGCTTAACTATGGCTACACCTTC. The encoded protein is CASSRLNYGYTF.

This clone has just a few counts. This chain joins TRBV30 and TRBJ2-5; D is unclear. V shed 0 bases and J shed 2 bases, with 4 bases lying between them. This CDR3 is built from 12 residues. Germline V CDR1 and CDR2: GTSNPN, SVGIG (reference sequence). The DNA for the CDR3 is TGTGCCTGGAGTGTGCAGCAAGAGACCCAGTACTTC. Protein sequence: CAWSVQQETQYF.

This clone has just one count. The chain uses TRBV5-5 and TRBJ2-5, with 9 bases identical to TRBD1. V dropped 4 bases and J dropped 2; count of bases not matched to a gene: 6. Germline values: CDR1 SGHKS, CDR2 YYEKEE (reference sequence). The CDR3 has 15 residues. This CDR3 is CASSAGTGIQETQYF. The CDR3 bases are TGTGCCAGCAGCGCCGGGACAGGGATACAAGAGACCCAGTACTTC.

This chain's CDR3 is CASSILGVGNTEAFF. CDR3 sequence (DNA): TGTGCCAGTAGTATTCTGGGGGTCGGGAACACTGAAGCTTTCTTT. V gene TRBV19 combines with J gene TRBJ1-1; the D gene is possibly TRBD1 (5 bases). From germline, CDR1 is LNHDA and CDR2 SQIVND (reference sequence). Trimming took off 3 bases at V and 1 base at J, with 12 bases between the two ends. This CDR3 is 15 amino acids long.

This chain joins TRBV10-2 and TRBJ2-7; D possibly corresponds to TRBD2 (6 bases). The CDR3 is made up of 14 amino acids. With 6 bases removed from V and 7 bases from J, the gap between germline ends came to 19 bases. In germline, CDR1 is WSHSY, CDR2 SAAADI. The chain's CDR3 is CASRGVRGSGEQYF. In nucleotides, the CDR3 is TGCGCCAGCAGGGGCGTCCGGGGGTCGGGTGAGCAGTACTTC.

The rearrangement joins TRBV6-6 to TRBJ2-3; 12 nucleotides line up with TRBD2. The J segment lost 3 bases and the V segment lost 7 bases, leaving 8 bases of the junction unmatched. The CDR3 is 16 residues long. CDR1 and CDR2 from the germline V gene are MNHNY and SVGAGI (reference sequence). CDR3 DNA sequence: TGTGCCAGCATCCTAGCGGGAGGGTATTTTACAGATACGCAGTATTTT. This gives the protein CASILAGGYFTDTQYF.